The 3 T cell receptor beta chains below all came from one sample that was sequenced in a study of CD8+ T cells in alopecia areata. RNA, once extracted, was reverse transcribed into cDNA for use as the sequencing template. Produced via immunoSEQ multiplex PCR; TCRdb's table is partial and in-frame only. The sample shows about 4,200 clones, approximately 71% of them seen only once. The sequencing input was skin. Receptors originate from a human donor in good health.

DNA for the CDR3: TGTGCCACGGGGAGGAATACCGGGGAGCTGTTTTTT. Amino acids: CATGRNTGELFF. The chain couples TRBV6-9 to TRBJ2-2, with D tentatively TRBD2 (6 bases). The CDR3 is 12 residues long. Germline lookup yields CDR1 MNHGY and CDR2 SVAAGI. With 10 bases removed from V and 5 bases from J, the gap between germline ends came to 11 bases.

In this sample, this clone turned up once. V and J are TRBV6-1 and TRBJ2-7; D is unresolved. Germline CDR1 MNHNS, CDR2 SASEGT. The CDR3 covers 13 residues. V was cut by 11 bases and J by 2 bases, with 16 bases left in between. The CDR3 region is CAAARPTPYEQYF. The DNA of the CDR3 is TGTGCCGCGGCCAGGCCAACCCCCTACGAGCAGTACTTC.

The chain employs TRBV28 and TRBJ2-2; TRBD2 matches at 7 bases. Germline CDR1 and CDR2: MDHEN and SYDVKM. V shed 6 bases, J shed 7 bases, and the junction held 11 bases outside the gene matches. This CDR3 is 15 amino acids long. The CDR3 nucleotides read TGTGCCAGCAGAACCCGGCGGCGGGAGATCGGGGAGCTGTTTTTT. Residues: CASRTRRREIGELFF.